Below are 7 T cell receptor beta chains sequenced from a single sample in a study of shared clonotypes between healthy human individuals. The assay was immunoSEQ multiplex PCR, and TCRdb's table has in-frame clones only and misses some. The sample carries approximately 1,500,000 clones, 95% to 99% recorded once. Source material: naive CD4+ T cells sorted from blood. Described subset: CD45RA+ positively selected. These TCRs come from a young man in good health.

This clone was seen only once. This chain links TRBV6-1 with TRBJ2-6; perhaps TRBD2 as D (6 bases). V was clipped by 5 bases and J by 2 bases, with 10 bases between them. Germline-derived CDR1 and CDR2 are MNHNS and SASEGT. The CDR3 length is 15 residues. The CDR3 is CASSRAGTGANVLTF. The CDR3 nucleotides are TGTGCCAGCAGTAGAGCGGGTACTGGGGCCAACGTCCTGACTTTC.

The V and J genes are TRBV5-3 and TRBJ1-4; 8 bases map to TRBD1. TRBV5-3 carries the ORF label, with uncertain function. J lost 6 bases, V lost 0 bases, and 13 bases had no gene match. CDR3 length: 18 amino acids. This CDR3 is CARSLVSGGARTDEKLFF. The CDR3 DNA follows: TGTGCCAGAAGCTTGGTATCAGGGGGCGCCCGGACTGATGAAAAACTGTTTTTT.

This rearrangement joins TRBV5-1 to TRBJ2-7; 9 bases fit TRBD1. V trimming: 5 bases; J trimming: 4 bases; junction bases outside the gene matches: 13. The germline V gene encodes CDR1 SGHRS and CDR2 YFSETQ. The CDR3 length is 16 residues. This CDR3 is CASRISSRTGVYEQYF. The CDR3 DNA sequence: TGCGCCAGCAGGATCTCATCCAGGACAGGGGTATACGAGCAGTACTTC.

This chain links TRBV13 with TRBJ2-1, with D perhaps being TRBD1 or TRBD2 (6 bases each). Germline CDR1 PRHDT, CDR2 FYEKMQ (reference sequence). CDR3 size: 16 residues. Trimming removed 6 bases at V and 0 bases at J, with 15 bases between. CDR3 DNA sequence: TGTGCCAGCAGTTCAATAGCGGACAGCTCCTACAATGAGCAGTTCTTC. This translates into CASSSIADSSYNEQFF.

The chain combines TRBV9 with TRBJ2-1; 10 bases agree with TRBD2. Germline assignment: CDR1 SGDLS and CDR2 YYNGEE. With 4 bases clipped from V and 7 bases from J, the junction kept 20 bases outside the gene matches. This CDR3 contains 19 residues. CDR3 DNA: TGTGCCAGCAGCTCAAGCGGGAGGGCCGTTTATCGGTCCCAAAATGAGCAGTTCTTC. Amino acids: CASSSSGRAVYRSQNEQFF.

This rearrangement joins TRBV4-3 to TRBJ2-5, with 9 bases identical to TRBD1. Germline V gene lookup returns CDR1 LGHNA and CDR2 YSLEER. The CDR3 is made up of 14 amino acids. After removal of 1 base from V and 5 bases from J, the junction contained 2 bases not matched to a gene. The CDR3 DNA sequence: TGCGCCAGCAGCCAAGGAGACAGGGGGGAGACCCAGTACTTC. It encodes CASSQGDRGETQYF.

The chain recombines TRBV5-1 with TRBJ2-3, with a possible D match to TRBD1 (6 bases). Deletions cut 5 bases from V and 0 bases from J, with 10 bases between. The CDR3 has 14 amino acids. Germline lookup yields CDR1 SGHRS and CDR2 YFSETQ. CDR3 sequence: CASRQGPSTDTQYF. In nucleotides, the CDR3 is TGCGCCAGCAGACAGGGCCCTAGCACAGATACGCAGTATTTT.